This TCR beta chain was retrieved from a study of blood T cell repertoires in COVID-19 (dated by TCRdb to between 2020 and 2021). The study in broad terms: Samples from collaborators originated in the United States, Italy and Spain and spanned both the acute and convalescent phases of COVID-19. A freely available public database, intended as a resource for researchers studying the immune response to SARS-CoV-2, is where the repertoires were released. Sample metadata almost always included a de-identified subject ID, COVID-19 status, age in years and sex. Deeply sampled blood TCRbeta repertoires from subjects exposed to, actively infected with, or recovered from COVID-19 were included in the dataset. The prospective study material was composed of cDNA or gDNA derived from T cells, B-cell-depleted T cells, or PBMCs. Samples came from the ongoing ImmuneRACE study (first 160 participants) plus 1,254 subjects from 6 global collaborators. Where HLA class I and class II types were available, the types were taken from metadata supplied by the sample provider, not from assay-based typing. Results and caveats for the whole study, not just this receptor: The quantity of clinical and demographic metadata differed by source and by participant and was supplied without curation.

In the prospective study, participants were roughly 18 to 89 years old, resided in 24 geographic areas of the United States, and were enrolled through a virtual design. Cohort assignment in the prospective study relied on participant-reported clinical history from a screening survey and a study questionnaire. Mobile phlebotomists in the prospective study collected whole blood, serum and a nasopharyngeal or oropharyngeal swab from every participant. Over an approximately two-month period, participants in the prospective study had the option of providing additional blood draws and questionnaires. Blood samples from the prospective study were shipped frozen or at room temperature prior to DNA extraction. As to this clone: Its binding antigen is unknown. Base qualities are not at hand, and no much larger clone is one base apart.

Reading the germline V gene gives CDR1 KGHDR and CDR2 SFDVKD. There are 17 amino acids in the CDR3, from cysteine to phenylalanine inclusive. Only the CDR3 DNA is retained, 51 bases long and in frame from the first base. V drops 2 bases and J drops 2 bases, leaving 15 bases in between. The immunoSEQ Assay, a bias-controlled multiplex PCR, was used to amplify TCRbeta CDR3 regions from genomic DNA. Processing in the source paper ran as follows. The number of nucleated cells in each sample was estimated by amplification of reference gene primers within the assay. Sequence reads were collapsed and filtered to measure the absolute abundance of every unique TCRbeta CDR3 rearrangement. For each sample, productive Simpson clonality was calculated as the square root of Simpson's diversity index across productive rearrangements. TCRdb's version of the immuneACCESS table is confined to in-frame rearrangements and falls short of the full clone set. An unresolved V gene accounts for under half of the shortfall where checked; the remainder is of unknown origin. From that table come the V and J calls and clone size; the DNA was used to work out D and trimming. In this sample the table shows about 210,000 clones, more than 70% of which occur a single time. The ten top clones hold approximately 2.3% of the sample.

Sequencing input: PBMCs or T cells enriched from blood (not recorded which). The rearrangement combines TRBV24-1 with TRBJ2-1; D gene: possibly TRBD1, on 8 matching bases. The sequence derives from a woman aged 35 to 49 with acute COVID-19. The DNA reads TGTGCCACCAGTGATTCCGCACAGGGGGGGGCCTACAATGAGCAGTTCTTC. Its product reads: CATSDSAQGGAYNEQFF.